The source of this T cell receptor (beta chain) is a study of blood T cells in healthy people across ages. Study overall: About one barcoded beta molecule per two T cells was the capture yield of template switching. Study-level points and caveats: There was no known CMV status for donors, so expanded clonotype changes were possibly confounded.

This clonotype was recorded at least ten times. Its antigen is not known. Through a sample-barcoded 5' primer and a J-beta primer mix, a second PCR was run for roughly 7 to 12 cycles. TCRdb ran MiXCR on the 5' RACE reads and lists one entry per CDR3 protein. The sample contains around 800,000 distinct CDR3 sequences, 20% to 30% of which appear only once. Germline loops: CDR1 LGHDT, CDR2 YNNKEL (reference sequence). Trimming took off 4 bases at V and 1 base at J, with 17 bases between the two ends. CDR3 size: 16 residues. This sample was also put to use in a study of T cells of mothers and their children. That work adds: The study found thymic selection shapes TCR recombination output similarly in related and unrelated pairs.

The chain employs TRBV3-1 and TRBJ2-7; no clear D gene. The receptor comes from a boy aged 5-17 years in good health. Sequencing was carried out using blood. CDR3 residues: CASSPKPARFSYEQYF. The CDR3 DNA sequence: TGTGCCAGCAGCCCCAAGCCAGCGCGCTTTTCCTACGAGCAGTACTTC.